These 15 T cell receptor beta chains share one sample of origin, sequenced in a study of cytomegalovirus exposure and HLA in healthy donors. PCR used 60 Vbeta primers and 13 Jbeta primers. Some clones are missing from TCRdb's copy, which holds only in-frame ones; the method was immunoSEQ multiplex PCR. This table has some 60,000 clones, around 87% appearing once. Specimen: PBMCs. The receptor set was obtained from a man aged 18-30 years in good health and CMV-seronegative.

V gene TRBV19 combines with J gene TRBJ1-5, with TRBD1 matching over 7 bases. The CDR3 totals 16 residues. J gave up 0 bases and V 3 bases, and 5 bases lay outside the gene matches. The germline CDR1 and CDR2 sequences are LNHDA and SQIVND (reference sequence). CDR3 amino acids: CASSIGQAFSNQPQHF. The CDR3 DNA follows: TGTGCCAGTAGTATTGGACAGGCCTTTAGCAATCAGCCCCAGCATTTT.

This clone was seen just once. The CDR3 spells CASSLRGFSYEQYF. CDR3 in DNA: TGTGCCAGCAGTCTCCGGGGTTTCTCCTACGAGCAGTACTTC. This chain links TRBV28 with TRBJ2-7; tentatively, D is TRBD2 (5 bases). Germline lookup yields CDR1 MDHEN and CDR2 SYDVKM. With 5 bases removed from V and 0 bases from J, the gap between germline ends came to 11 bases. The CDR3 sequence is 14 residues long.

This clone was recorded only once. This chain links TRBV28 with TRBJ2-7; a weak D match, TRBD2 (6 bases). Trimming took off 10 bases at V and 11 bases at J, with 15 bases between the two ends. This CDR3 contains 10 residues. Germline CDR1 MDHEN, CDR2 SYDVKM. DNA for the CDR3: TGTGCCACCGAAAGGGGCGGGGAGTACTTC. Protein: CATERGGEYF.

The chain carries TRBV6-1 and TRBJ1-5; D call uncertain. V was trimmed by 7 bases and J by 5 bases, leaving 18 bases between them. Germline lookup yields CDR1 MNHNS and CDR2 SASEGT. The CDR3 length is 15 residues. CDR3: CASTLYPSPDQPQHF. The DNA of the CDR3 is TGTGCCAGCACTCTATATCCCTCCCCTGATCAGCCCCAGCATTTT.

The gene calls are TRBV25-1 and TRBJ1-6; possible D gene TRBD1, 5 bases. The ends were cut back, 5 bases at V and 3 bases at J, with 14 bases in the middle. Germline CDR1 MGHDK, CDR2 SYGVNS. The CDR3 sequence is 16 residues long. CDR3 in DNA: TGTGCCAGCAGTCCTATCGGGGGACTCTATAATTCACCCCTCCACTTT. Its protein is CASSPIGGLYNSPLHF.

V is TRBV13 and J is TRBJ1-5, with 7 bases matching TRBD1. V dropped 5 bases and J dropped 9; count of bases not matched to a gene: 10. This CDR3 is built from 14 residues. The germline V gene has CDR1 PRHDT and CDR2 FYEKMQ (reference sequence). CDR3 region: CASSPGQVAAPQHF. The DNA of the CDR3 is TGTGCCAGCAGCCCAGGACAGGTAGCTGCGCCCCAGCATTTT.

The CDR3 reads CASSQDRAYEQYF. The CDR3 nucleotides read TGCGCCAGCAGCCAAGACAGGGCCTACGAGCAGTACTTC. The chain recombines TRBV4-1 with TRBJ2-7; possibly TRBD1 for D (5 bases). The germline V gene has CDR1 MGHRA and CDR2 YSYEKL. This CDR3 has 13 amino acids. Trimming left V 0 bases short and J 2 bases short, with 5 bases between.

The count of this clone is one. The CDR3 coding sequence is TGTGCCAGCTCACCGGAGTCTAACTATGGCTACACCTTC. This gives the protein CASSPESNYGYTF. This sequence joins TRBV18 and TRBJ1-2, with no clear D. V shed 3 bases and J shed 0 bases, with 5 bases lying between them. This CDR3 contains 13 residues. Germline lookup yields CDR1 KGHSH and CDR2 LQKENI.

As regards this clone: The junction and the germline gene differ at one end; a read error may be behind it. DNA of the CDR3: TGTGCCAGCAGCATAACAGCTACTAGCACAGATACGCAGTATTTT. This codes for CASSITATSTDTQYF. V usage is TRBV7-3 and J usage is TRBJ2-3; D is unresolved. Germline V gives CDR1 SGHTA, CDR2 FQGTGA. CDR3 size: 15 residues.

This sequence joins TRBV6-5 and TRBJ1-3, with D perhaps matching TRBD1 (6 bases). The CDR3 covers 12 residues. Trimming removed 8 bases from V and 3 bases from J, with 8 bases in between. The germline V gene has CDR1 MNHEY and CDR2 SVGAGI. Written as DNA, the CDR3 is TGTGCCAGCGGGACAATTGGAAACACCATATATTTT. Translating it yields CASGTIGNTIYF.

This chain links TRBV19 with TRBJ1-1, with a weak D call TRBD1 (6 bases). The CDR3 spans 15 residues. Germline V gene lookup returns CDR1 LNHDA and CDR2 SQIVND (reference sequence). V lost 5 bases, J lost 1 base, and 14 bases lay in between. CDR3 bases: TGTGCCAGTAGTTCGTCGGACAGTCCGAACACTGAAGCTTTCTTT. Translation gives CASSSSDSPNTEAFF. Full variable domain (rest looked up from reference TRBV19 and TRBJ1-1): DGGITQSPKYLFRKEGQNVTLSCEQNLNHDAMYWYRQDPGQGLRLIYYSQIVNDFQKGDIAEGYSVSREKKESFPLTVTSAQKNPTAFYLCASSSSDSPNTEAFFGQGTRLTVV.

V and J are TRBV5-1 and TRBJ2-7; 7 nucleotides agree with TRBD2. CDR1 is SGHRS, CDR2 YFSETQ, per germline. This CDR3 contains 16 residues. V was clipped by 6 bases and J by 7 bases; unmatched bases: 19. CDR3 loop: CASNPGGLVGGLEQYF. The DNA for the CDR3 is TGCGCCAGCAACCCGGGAGGATTAGTCGGGGGTCTTGAGCAGTACTTC.

This chain joins TRBV7-3 and TRBJ2-3; 9 bases are shared with TRBD2. Trimming cost V 3 bases and J 14 bases; bases outside gene matches: 9. The CDR3 has 13 residues. From germline, CDR1 is SGHTA and CDR2 FQGTGA. CDR3 region: CASSLSASGERYF. The DNA of the CDR3 is TGTGCCAGCAGCTTGTCCGCTAGCGGGGAAAGGTATTTT.

The chain links TRBV5-1 to TRBJ1-1, with 9 bases fitting TRBD1. The CDR3 is 16 amino acids. The V segment lost 0 bases and the J segment 5 bases; nucleotides outside the gene matches: 8. Germline V lookup: CDR1 SGHRS, CDR2 YFSETQ. DNA of the CDR3: TGCGCCAGCAGCTTGGGGGGTTGGACAGGGGATACTGAAGCTTTCTTT. Translating gives CASSLGGWTGDTEAFF.

This clone was counted once. The rearrangement uses TRBV5-1 and TRBJ2-5; a possible D gene is TRBD1 (6 bases). The CDR3 is 15 residues long. Germline CDR1 reads SGHRS; CDR2 reads YFSETQ. The ends were cut back, 4 bases at V and 7 bases at J, with 20 bases in the middle. The CDR3 here is CASSRVEGGSGTQYF. In nucleotides, the CDR3 is TGCGCCAGCAGCCGAGTGGAAGGGGGATCAGGGACCCAGTACTTC.